The subject of this entry is one T cell receptor beta chain. Its specific antigen is unknown. Qualities for individual bases were not recorded, and no much larger clone is one base off. The data were obtained in a study of T cell repertoires in cytomegalovirus infection (dated by TCRdb to about 2019). As for the study more broadly: The HLA type of each donor mattered for the analysis, because public TCR beta signatures pointed to carriage of CMV infection along with the matching HLA type.

Results the study describes overall, beyond this receptor: Carriers of CMV infection plus the relevant HLA type were discriminated by the cumulative frequency of public TCR beta family members in the study cohort and in an independent approximately 350-donor cohort. The ex vivo response was dominated by HLA-C-restricted CMV-specific TCR beta clonotypes, which also provided the single most frequent clonotype in two of eight donors.

The sample was run on an Illumina HiSeq 1500. TCRdb redid the processing of the public reads, applying fastp at Q25 and MiXCR, and retained in-frame beta chains. Each CDR3 protein appears once, grouped with its most common genes and DNA. Recorded for this sample are some 270,000 distinct CDR3 sequences; 15% to 20% of them occurred a single time. The ten most abundant clones make up approximately 44% of the sample. Specimen: CD8+ T cells from PBMCs. The TCR originated in a human donor in good health (CMV status not recorded). Some clones in this sample may be carry-over from other donors' samples.

CDR3 region: CASSEYFAGEDGYTF. At the DNA level, the sequence is TGTGCCAGCAGTGAATATTTTGCAGGGGAGGATGGCTACACCTTC. This chain is built from TRBV25-1 and TRBJ1-2; perhaps TRBD1 is the D gene, with 6 bases matching. Counted from cysteine to phenylalanine, this CDR3 has 15 amino acids. Only the CDR3 portion is preserved as DNA: 45 bases, with reading frame beginning at the first base. V and J lose 0 bases and 6 bases, and a span of 14 bases separates them. Taken from the germline V gene, the CDR1 and CDR2 loops are MGHDK and SYGVNS.